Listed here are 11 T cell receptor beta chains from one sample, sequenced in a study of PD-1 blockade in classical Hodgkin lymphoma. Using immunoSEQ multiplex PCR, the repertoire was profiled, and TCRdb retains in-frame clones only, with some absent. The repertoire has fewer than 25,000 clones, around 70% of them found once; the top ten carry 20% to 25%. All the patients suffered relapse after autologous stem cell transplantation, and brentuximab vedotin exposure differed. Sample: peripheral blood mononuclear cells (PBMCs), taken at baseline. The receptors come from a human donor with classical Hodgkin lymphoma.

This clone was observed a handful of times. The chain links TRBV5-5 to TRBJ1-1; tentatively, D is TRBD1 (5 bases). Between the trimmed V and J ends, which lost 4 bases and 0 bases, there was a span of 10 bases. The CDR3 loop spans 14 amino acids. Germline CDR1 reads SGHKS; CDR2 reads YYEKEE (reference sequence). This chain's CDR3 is CASSRARVNTEAFF. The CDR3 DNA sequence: TGTGCCAGCAGCCGCGCCAGGGTGAACACTGAAGCTTTCTTT.

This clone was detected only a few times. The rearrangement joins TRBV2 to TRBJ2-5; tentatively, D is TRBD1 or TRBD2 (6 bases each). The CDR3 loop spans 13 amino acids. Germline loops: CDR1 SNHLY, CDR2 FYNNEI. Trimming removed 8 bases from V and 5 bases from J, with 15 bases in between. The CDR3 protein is CASSGGLAETQYF. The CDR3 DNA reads TGTGCCAGCTCTGGGGGGCTAGCGGAGACCCAGTACTTC.

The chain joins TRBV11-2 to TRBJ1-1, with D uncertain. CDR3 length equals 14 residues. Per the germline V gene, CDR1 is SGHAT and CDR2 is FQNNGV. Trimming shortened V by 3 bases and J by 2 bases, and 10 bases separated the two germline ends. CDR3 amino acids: CASSFQITNTEAFF. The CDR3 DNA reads TGTGCCAGCAGCTTTCAAATCACTAACACTGAAGCTTTCTTT.

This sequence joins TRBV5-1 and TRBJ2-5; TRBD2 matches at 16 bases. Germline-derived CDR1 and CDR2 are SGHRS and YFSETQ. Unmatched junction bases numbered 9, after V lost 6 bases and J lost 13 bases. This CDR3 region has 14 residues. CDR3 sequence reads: CASNSGTSGGALYF. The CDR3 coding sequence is TGCGCCAGCAACTCAGGGACTAGCGGGGGGGCCTTGTACTTC.

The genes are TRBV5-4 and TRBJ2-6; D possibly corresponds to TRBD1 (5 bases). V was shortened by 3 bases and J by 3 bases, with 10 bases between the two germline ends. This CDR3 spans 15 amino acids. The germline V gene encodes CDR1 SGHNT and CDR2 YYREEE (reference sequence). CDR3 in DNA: TGTGCCAGCAGCTCGTGGACAATTGGGGCCAACGTCCTGACTTTC. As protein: CASSSWTIGANVLTF.

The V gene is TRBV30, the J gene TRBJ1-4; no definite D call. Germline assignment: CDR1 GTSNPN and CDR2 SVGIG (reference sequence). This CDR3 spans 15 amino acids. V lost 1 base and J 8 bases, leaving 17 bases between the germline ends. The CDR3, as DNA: TGTGCCTGGAGTGCGCGAAGCGGGGTTTTGGAAAAACTGTTTTTT. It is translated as CAWSARSGVLEKLFF.

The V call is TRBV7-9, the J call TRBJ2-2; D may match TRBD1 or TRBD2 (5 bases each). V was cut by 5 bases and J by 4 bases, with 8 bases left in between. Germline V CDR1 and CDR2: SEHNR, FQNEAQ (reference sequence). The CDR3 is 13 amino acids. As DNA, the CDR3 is TGTGCCAGCAGCCCTGGGACCACCGGGGAGCTGTTTTTT. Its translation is CASSPGTTGELFF.

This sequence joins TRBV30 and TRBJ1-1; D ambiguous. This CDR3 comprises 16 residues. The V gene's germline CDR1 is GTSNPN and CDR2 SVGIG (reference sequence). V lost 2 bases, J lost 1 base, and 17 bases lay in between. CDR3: CAWSIGASLGNTEAFF. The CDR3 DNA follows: TGTGCCTGGAGTATTGGAGCGAGTTTAGGGAACACTGAAGCTTTCTTT.

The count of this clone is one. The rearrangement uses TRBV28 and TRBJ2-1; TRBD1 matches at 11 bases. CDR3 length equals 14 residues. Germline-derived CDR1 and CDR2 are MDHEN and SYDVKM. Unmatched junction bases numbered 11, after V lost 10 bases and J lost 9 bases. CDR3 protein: CATGRTGGRVEQFF. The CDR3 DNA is TGTGCCACCGGGCGGACAGGGGGCAGGGTTGAGCAGTTCTTC.

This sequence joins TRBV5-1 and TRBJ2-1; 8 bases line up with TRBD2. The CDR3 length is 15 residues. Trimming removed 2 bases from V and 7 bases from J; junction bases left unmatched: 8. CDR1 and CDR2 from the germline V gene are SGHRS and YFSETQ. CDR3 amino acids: CASSLGLAGENEQFF. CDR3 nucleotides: TGCGCCAGCAGCTTAGGACTAGCCGGGGAGAATGAGCAGTTCTTC.

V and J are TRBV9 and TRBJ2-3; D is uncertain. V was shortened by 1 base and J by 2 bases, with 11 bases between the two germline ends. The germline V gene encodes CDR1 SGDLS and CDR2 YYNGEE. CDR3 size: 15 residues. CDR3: CASSVTRENTDTQYF. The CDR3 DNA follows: TGTGCCAGCAGCGTAACCCGTGAGAACACAGATACGCAGTATTTT.